Included here is one T cell receptor (beta chain) sequence, with context. Sequenced by immunoSEQ multiplex PCR; TCRdb stores in-frame clones only, minus some. The sample lists 400,000 to 450,000 clones; 90% were seen once. The data originate from a study of Ad26.COV2.S vaccination and SARS-CoV-2 variants. The overall study: Participant was drawn from the COV1001 Ad26.COV2.S trial arm.

The treatment: 15 to 20 received Ad26.COV2.S at low or high dose, single or two shots; 5 received placebo; per-sample allocation not given. Sampling occurred on day 63 after the first vaccine or placebo injection. Germline values: CDR1 KGHSH, CDR2 LQKENI. Trimming left V 3 bases short and J 7 bases short, with 18 bases between. The CDR3 is made up of 15 amino acids. The chain carries TRBV18 and TRBJ2-5; D unclear. Material: peripheral blood, obtained in a trial of Ad26.COV2.S vaccine versus placebo. This receptor was identified in a person between 18 and 65 years old who received the Ad26.COV2.S COVID-19 vaccine or a placebo. CDR3 coding DNA: TGTGCCAGCTCACCCCTACTTGACTCCCCGGGGACCCAGTACTTC. It encodes CASSPLLDSPGTQYF.